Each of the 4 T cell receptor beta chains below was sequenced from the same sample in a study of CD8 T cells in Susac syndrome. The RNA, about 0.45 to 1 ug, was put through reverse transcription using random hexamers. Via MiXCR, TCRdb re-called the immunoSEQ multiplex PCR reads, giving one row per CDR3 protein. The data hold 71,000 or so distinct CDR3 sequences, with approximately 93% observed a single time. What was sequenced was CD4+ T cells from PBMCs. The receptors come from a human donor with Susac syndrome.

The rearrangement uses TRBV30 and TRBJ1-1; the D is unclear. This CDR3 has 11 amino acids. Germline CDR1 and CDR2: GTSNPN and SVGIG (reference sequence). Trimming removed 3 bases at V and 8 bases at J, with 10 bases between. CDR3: CAWSDPTEAFF. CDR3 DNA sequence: TGTGCCTGGAGCGACCCTACAGAAGCTTTCTTT. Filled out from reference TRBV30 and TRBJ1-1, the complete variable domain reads SQTIHQWPATLVQPVGSPLSLECTVEGTSNPNLYWYRQAAGRGLQLLFYSVGIGQISSEVPQNLSASRPQDRQFILSSKKLLLSDSGFYLCAWSDPTEAFFGQGTRLTVV.

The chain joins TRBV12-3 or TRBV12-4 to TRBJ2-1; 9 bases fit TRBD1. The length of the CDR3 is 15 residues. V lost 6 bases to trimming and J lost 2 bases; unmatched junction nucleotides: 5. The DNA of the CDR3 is TGTGCCAGCAGGGGGGGACAGGGCGCCTACAATGAGCAGTTCTTC. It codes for CASRGGQGAYNEQFF.

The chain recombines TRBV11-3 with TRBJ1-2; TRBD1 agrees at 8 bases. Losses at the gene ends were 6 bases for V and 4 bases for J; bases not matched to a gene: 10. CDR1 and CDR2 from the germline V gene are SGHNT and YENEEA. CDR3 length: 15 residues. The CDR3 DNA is TGTGCCAGCAGTTCCAGGGGGCGCGCCGGCTATGGCTACACCTTC. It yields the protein CASSSRGRAGYGYTF.

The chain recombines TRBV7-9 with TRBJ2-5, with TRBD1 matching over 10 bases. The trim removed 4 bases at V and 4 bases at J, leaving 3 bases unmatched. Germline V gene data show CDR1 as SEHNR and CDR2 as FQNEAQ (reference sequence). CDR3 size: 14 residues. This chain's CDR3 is CASSWTGGTETQYF. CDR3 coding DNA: TGTGCCAGCAGCTGGACAGGGGGTACAGAGACCCAGTACTTC.